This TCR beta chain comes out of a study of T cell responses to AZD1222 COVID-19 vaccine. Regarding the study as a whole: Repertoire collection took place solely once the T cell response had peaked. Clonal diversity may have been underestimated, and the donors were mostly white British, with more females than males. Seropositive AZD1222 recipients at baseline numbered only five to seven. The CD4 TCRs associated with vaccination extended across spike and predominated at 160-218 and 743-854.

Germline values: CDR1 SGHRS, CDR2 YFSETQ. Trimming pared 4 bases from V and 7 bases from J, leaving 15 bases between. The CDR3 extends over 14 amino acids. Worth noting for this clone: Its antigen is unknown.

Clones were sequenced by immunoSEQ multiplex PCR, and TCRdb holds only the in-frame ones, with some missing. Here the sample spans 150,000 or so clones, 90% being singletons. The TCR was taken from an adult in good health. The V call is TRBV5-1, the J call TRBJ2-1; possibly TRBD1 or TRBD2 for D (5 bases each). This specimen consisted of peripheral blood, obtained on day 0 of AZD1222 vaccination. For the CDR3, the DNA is TGCGCCAGCAGCCTTAGGGACCCTGGGAATGAGCAGTTCTTC. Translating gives CASSLRDPGNEQFF. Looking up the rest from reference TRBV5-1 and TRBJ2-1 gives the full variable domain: KAGVTQTPRYLIKTRGQQVTLSCSPISGHRSVSWYQQTPGQGLQFLFEYFSETQRNKGNFPGRFSGRQFSNSRSEMNVSTLELGDSALYLCASSLRDPGNEQFFGPGTRLTVL.